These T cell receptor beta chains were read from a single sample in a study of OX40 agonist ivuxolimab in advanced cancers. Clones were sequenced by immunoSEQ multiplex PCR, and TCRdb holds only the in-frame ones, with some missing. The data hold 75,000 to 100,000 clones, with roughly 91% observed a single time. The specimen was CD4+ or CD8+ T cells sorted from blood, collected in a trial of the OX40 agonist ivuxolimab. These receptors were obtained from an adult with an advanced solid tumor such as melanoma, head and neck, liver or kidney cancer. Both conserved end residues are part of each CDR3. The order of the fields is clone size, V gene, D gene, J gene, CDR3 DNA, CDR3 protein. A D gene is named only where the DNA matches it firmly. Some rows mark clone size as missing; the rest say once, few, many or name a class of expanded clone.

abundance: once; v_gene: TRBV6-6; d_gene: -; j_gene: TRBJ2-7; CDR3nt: TGTGCCAGCAGATTACCGGACGGTTCCGCGATGCAGTACTTC; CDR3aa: CASRLPDGSAMQYF
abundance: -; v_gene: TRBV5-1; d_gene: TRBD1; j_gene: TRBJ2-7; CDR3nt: TGCGCCAGCAGCGCGGGACAGGGGGCGACGATTGGCGAGCAGTACTTC; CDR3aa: CASSAGQGATIGEQYF
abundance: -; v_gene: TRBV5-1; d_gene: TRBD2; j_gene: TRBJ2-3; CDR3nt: TGCGCCAGCAGGGGGTCCGGGAGGTTCACAGATACGCAGTATTTT; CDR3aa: CASRGSGRFTDTQYF
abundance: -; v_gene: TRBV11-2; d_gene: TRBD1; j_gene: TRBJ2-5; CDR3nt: TGTGCCAGCAGCCAGGACAGGAGGGAGACCCAGTACTTC; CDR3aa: CASSQDRRETQYF
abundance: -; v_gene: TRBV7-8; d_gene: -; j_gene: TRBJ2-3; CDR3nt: TGTGCCAGCAGCTTAGGCAGATTCACAGATACGCAGTATTTT; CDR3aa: CASSLGRFTDTQYF
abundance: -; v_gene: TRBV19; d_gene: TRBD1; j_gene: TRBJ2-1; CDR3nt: TGTGCCAGTAGGCCACACATAGGACAGGGCCGAGGGGCTGAGCAGTTCTTC; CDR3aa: CASRPHIGQGRGAEQFF
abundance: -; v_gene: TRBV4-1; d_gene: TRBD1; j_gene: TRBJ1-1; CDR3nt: TGCGCCAGCAGCCTTGACAGGGGAAGGAGTGCTGAAGCTTTCTTT; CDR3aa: CASSLDRGRSAEAFF
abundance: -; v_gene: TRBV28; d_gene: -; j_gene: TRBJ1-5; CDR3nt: TGTGCCAGCAGTCCCCCGGTGGGTCAGCCCCAGCATTTT; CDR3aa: CASSPPVGQPQHF
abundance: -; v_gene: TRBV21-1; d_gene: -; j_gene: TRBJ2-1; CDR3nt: TGTGCCAGCAGCAAAAGGGGACTAGGGACCTCAATCTACAATGAGCAGTTCTTC; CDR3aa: CASSKRGLGTSIYNEQFF
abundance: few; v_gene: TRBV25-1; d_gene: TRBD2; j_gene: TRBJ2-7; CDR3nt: TGTGCCAGCAGTGGAGCGGGAGTTTGGTCCTACGAGCAGTACTTC; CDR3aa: CASSGAGVWSYEQYF
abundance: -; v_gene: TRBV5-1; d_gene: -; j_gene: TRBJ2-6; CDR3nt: TGCGCCAGCAGCTTGGCCGTGGGCTCTGGGGCCAACGTCCTGACTTTC; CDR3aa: CASSLAVGSGANVLTF
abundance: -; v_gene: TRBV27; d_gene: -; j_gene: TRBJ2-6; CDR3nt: TGTGCCAGCACCCCCTGGGGCTCTGGGGCCAACGTCCTGACTTTC; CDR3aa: CASTPWGSGANVLTF
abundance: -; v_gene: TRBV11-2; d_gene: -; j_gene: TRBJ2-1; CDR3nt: TGTGCCAGCAGCTTTGGCTACTACAATGAGCAGTTCTTC; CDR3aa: CASSFGYYNEQFF
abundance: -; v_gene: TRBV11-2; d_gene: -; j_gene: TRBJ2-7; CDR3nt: TGTGCCAGCAGCTTAGATTCGTCCAGGACAGTCGAGCAGTACTTC; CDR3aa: CASSLDSSRTVEQYF
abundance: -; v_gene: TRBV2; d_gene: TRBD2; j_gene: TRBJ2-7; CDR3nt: TGTGCCAGCAGGTCCGCGGGAGCGACCTACGAGCAGTACTTC; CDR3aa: CASRSAGATYEQYF
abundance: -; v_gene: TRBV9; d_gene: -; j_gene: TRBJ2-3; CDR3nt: TGTGCCAGCAGCACCCTCGGCGATACGCAGTATTTT; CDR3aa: CASSTLGDTQYF
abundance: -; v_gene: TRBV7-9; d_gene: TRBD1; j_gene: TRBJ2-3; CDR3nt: TGTGCCAGCAGCCCTCGACAGGGGGTAACAGATACGCAGTATTTT; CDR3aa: CASSPRQGVTDTQYF
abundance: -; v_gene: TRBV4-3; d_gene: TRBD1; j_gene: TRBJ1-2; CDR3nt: TGCGCCAGCAGCCAAGACCGGACAGGCTATGCCTATGGCTACACCTTC; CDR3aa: CASSQDRTGYAYGYTF
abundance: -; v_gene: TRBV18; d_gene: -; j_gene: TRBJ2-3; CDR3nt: TGTGCCAGCTCACCTGACGGGCCAGATACGCAGTATTTT; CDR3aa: CASSPDGPDTQYF
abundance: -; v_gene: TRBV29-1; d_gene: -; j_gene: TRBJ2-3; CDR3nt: TGCAGCGTTGAAGGGCGGGTTTCAGATACGCAGTATTTT; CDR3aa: CSVEGRVSDTQYF
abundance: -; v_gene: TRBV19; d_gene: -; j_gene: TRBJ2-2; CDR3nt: TGTGCCAGTAGAAGGGACACCGGGGAGCTGTTTTTT; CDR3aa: CASRRDTGELFF
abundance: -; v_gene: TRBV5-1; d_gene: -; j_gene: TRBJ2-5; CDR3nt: TGCGCCAGCAGCATACAAGAGACCCAGTACTTC; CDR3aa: CASSIQETQYF
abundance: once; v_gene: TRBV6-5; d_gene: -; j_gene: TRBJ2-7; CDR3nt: TGTGCCAGCAGTTACTTACCACGGAGTAACGACGAGCAGTACTTC; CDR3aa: CASSYLPRSNDEQYF
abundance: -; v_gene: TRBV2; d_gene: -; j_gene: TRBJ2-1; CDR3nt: TGTGCCAGCAGTGACCGTGGACAGGGAGGGAATGAGCAGTTCTTC; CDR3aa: CASSDRGQGGNEQFF
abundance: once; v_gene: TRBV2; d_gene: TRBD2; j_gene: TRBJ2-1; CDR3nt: TGTGCCAGCAGTGACCCCGAGGGACTAGCGGGAGGAAATGAGCAGTTCTTC; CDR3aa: CASSDPEGLAGGNEQFF
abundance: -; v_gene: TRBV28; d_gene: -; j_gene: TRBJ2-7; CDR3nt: TGTGCCAGCAGCCCACCTACTGGCCCCCTCTCGGAGCAGTACTTC; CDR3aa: CASSPPTGPLSEQYF
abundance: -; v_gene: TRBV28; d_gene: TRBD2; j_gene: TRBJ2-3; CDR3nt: TGTGCCAGCAGTTGGACTAGGACCACAGATACGCAGTATTTT; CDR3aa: CASSWTRTTDTQYF
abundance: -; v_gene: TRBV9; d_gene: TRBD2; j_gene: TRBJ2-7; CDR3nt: TGTGCCAGCAGCGTAGGGACTAGTTTAATATACGAGCAGTACTTC; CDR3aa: CASSVGTSLIYEQYF
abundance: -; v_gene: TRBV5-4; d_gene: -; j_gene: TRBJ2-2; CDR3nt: TGTGCCAGCAGCTCACCATACCAAAACACCGGGGAGCTGTTTTTT; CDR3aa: CASSSPYQNTGELFF
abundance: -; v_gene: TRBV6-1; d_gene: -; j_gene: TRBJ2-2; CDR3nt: TGTGCCAGCAGTGGGAGAACCGCGAACACCGGGGAGCTGTTTTTT; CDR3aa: CASSGRTANTGELFF
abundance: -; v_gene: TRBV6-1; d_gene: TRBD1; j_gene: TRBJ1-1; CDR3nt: TGTGCCAGCAGAGATCTAGGACAGGGGACGACTGAAGCTTTCTTT; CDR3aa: CASRDLGQGTTEAFF
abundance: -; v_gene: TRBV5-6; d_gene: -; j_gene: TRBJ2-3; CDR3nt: TGTGCCAGCAGCTTGTGGAAGGGGACAGATACGCAGTATTTT; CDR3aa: CASSLWKGTDTQYF
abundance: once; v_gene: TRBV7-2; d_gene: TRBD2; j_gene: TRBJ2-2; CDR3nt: TGTGCCAGCAGCCGGGGGGATTGGGAGCTGTTTTTT; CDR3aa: CASSRGDWELFF
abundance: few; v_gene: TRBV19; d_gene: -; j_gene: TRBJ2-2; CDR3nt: TGTGCCACTAGAGATAGGGGCCGCACCGGGGAGCTGTTTTTT; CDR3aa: CATRDRGRTGELFF
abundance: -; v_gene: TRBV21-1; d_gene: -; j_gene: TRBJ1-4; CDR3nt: TGTGCCAGCAGCAAAGGGACGGGCGGGGGAGTTGCAACTAATGAAAAACTGTTTTTT; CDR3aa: CASSKGTGGGVATNEKLFF
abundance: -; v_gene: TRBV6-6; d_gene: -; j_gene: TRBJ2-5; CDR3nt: TGTGCCAGCAGGAAAGACCCAGACCAAGAGACCCAGTACTTC; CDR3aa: CASRKDPDQETQYF
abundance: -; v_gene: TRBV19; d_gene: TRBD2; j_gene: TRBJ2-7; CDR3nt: TGTGCCAGTAGTTCTACCGGGACTAGCGGTTCCTACGAGCAGTACTTC; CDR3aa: CASSSTGTSGSYEQYF
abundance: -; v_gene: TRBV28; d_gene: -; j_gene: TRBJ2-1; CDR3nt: TGTGCCACAACATCCTCCGGCACGGGCTCCTACAATGAGCAGTTCTTC; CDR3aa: CATTSSGTGSYNEQFF
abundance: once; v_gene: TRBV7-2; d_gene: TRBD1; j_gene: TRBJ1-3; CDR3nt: TGTGCCAGCAGCCGGGGACAGGCCTTGGGTGGAAACACCATATATTTT; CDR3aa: CASSRGQALGGNTIYF
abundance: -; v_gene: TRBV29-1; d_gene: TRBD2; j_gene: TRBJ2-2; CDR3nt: TGCAGCGCCGCCAAGACTAGCGGGACAAACACCGGGGAGCTGTTTTTT; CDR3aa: CSAAKTSGTNTGELFF
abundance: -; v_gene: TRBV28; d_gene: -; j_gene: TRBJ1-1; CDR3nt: TGTGCCAGCAGTTCGCACAGGCCTAACACTGAAGCTTTCTTT; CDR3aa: CASSSHRPNTEAFF
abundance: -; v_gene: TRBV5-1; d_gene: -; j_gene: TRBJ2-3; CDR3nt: TGCGCCAGCAGCTCCCAGGTAGTCTGGGGAGATACGCAGTATTTT; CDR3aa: CASSSQVVWGDTQYF
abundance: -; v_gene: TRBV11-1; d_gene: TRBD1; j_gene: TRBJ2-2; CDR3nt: TGTGCCAGCAGCCCGAGCCGGGACAGCGGCACCGGGGAGCTGTTTTTT; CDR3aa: CASSPSRDSGTGELFF